These 5 T cell receptor beta chains were sequenced from one sample in a study of shared clonotypes between healthy human individuals (TCRdb year 2020). Receptor libraries were prepared by the immunoSEQ multiplex PCR assay. Entries here come from immuneACCESS through TCRdb and include only in-frame sequences with V and J called. Some clones fail to appear in such tables; in the studies checked, an unresolved V gene covers under half of the shortfall, and the cause of the remainder is unknown. Here the sample has about 2 million clones; approximately 94% occur a single time. Around 1.2% of the sample is held by the ten biggest clonotypes. CD8 naive samples were obtained by positive selection for CCR7 among CD45RO-negative cells, yielding a CD45RA+CCR7+ population from which TemRA cells were excluded. The sample was naive CD8+ T cells sorted from blood. The cell subset or site label of this sample denotes: CD45RA+CCR7+. Every receptor here comes from a man between 18 and 35 years old in good health.

J is TRBJ1-5 and V is TRBV7-9; 7 positions match TRBD1. The CDR3 runs to 15 residues. The J segment lost 9 bases and the V segment lost 5 bases, leaving 13 bases of the junction unmatched. The germline gives CDR1 SEHNR, CDR2 FQNEAQ (reference sequence). DNA for the CDR3: TGTGCCAGCAGCCCGGGTCAGGGGGTCGCGGGGCCCCAGCATTTT. Its protein is CASSPGQGVAGPQHF. The full variable domain, completed using reference TRBV7-9 and TRBJ1-5, is DTGVSQNPRHKITKRGQNVTFRCDPISEHNRLYWYRQTLGQGPEFLTYFQNEAQLEKSRLLSDRFSAERPKGSFSTLEIQRTEQGDSAMYLCASSPGQGVAGPQHFGDGTRLSIL.

The CDR3 loop is CASSLATGDLPLHF. The CDR3 DNA reads TGTGCCAGCAGCTTGGCCACAGGGGATCTACCCCTCCACTTT. The V gene is TRBV5-4, the J gene TRBJ1-6; 7 bases match TRBD1. The junction had 6 bases not matched to a gene; V was cut back by 0 bases and J by 12 bases. Per germline, CDR1 SGHNT and CDR2 YYREEE (reference sequence). This CDR3 spans 14 amino acids.

The genes are TRBV5-4 and TRBJ2-7; TRBD1 matches at 7 bases. The CDR3 spans 15 residues. Germline V gene lookup returns CDR1 SGHNT and CDR2 YYREEE (reference sequence). V was clipped by 1 base and J by 2 bases; unmatched bases: 6. CDR3 loop: CASSLWGQPPYEQYF. CDR3 nucleotide sequence: TGTGCCAGCAGCTTGTGGGGACAGCCTCCCTACGAGCAGTACTTC.

CDR3 bases: TGTGCCAGCAGCGTACAGGGGGCGCGGGATGAGCAGTTCTTC. Its translation is CASSVQGARDEQFF. The chain recombines TRBV9 with TRBJ2-1, with 8 nucleotides matching TRBD1. The CDR3 contains 14 residues. The V and J ends lost 1 base and 8 bases, in that order; junction bases with no gene match: 5. Germline lookup yields CDR1 SGDLS and CDR2 YYNGEE.

To note about this clone: In the same sample, other DNA sequences code for this CDR3. The gene calls are TRBV5-4 and TRBJ2-7, with 9 bases that match TRBD1. This CDR3 has 14 amino acids. CDR1 and CDR2 from the germline V gene are SGHNT and YYREEE (reference sequence). V lost 2 bases and J lost 2; bases outside the gene matches: 2. The CDR3 nucleotides are TGTGCCAGCAGCTTAGACAGGGGGGCCTACGAGCAGTACTTC. Residues: CASSLDRGAYEQYF.